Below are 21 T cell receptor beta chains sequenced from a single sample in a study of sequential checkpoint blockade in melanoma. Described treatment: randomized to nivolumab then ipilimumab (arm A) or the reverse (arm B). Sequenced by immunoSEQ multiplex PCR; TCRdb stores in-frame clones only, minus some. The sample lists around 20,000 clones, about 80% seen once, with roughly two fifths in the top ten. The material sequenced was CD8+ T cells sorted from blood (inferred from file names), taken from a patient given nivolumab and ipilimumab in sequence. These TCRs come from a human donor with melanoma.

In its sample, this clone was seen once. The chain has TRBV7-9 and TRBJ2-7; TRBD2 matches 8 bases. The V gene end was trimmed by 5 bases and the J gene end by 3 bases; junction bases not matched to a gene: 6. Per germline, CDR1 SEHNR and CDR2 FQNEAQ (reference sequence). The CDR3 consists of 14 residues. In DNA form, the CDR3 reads TGTGCCAGCAGCCCGGGGACTAGTGACTACGAGCAGTACTTC. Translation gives CASSPGTSDYEQYF.

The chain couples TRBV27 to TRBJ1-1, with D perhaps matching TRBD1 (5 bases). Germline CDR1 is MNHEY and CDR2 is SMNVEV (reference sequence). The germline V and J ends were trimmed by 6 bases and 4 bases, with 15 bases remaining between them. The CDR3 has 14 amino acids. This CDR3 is CASRPRQWGTEAFF. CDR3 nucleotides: TGTGCCAGCAGACCGCGACAGTGGGGCACTGAAGCTTTCTTT.

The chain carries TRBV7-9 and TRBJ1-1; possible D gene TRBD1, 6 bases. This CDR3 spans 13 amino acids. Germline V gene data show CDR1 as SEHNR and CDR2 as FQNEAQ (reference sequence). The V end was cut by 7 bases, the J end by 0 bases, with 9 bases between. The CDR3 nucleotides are TGTGCCAGCAACAGGGCCATGAACACTGAAGCTTTCTTT. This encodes CASNRAMNTEAFF.

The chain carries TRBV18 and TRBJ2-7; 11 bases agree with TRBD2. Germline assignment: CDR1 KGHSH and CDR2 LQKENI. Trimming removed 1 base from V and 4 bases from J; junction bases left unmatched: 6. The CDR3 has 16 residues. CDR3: CASSPRGLAELYEQYF. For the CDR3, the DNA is TGTGCCAGCTCACCACGGGGACTAGCGGAGCTATACGAGCAGTACTTC.

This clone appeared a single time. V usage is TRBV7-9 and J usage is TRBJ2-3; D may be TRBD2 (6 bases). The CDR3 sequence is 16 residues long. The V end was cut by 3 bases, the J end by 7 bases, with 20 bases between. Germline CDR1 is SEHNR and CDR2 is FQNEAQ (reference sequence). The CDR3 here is CASSFRDFRKVNTQYF. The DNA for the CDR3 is TGTGCCAGCAGCTTCCGGGACTTTCGGAAGGTGAATACGCAGTATTTT.

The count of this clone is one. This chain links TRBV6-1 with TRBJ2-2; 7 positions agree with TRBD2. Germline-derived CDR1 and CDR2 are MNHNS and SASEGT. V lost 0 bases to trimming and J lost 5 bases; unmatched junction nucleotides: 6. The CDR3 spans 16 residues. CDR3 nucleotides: TGTGCCAGCAGTGAAGCGTGGGAGGGTAGAACCGGGGAGCTGTTTTTT. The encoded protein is CASSEAWEGRTGELFF.

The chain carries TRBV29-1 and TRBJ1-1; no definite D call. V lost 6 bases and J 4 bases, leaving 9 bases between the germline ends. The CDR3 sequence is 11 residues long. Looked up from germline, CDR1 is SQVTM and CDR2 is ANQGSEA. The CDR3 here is CSVRVGTEAFF. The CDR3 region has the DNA TGCAGCGTGAGGGTAGGCACTGAAGCTTTCTTT.

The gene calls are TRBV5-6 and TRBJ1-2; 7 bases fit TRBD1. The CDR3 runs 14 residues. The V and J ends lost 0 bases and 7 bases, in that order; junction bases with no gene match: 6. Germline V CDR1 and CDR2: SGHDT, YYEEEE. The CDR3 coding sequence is TGTGCCAGCAGCTTGGGACAGGGTGGCTCTGGCTACACCTTC. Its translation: CASSLGQGGSGYTF.

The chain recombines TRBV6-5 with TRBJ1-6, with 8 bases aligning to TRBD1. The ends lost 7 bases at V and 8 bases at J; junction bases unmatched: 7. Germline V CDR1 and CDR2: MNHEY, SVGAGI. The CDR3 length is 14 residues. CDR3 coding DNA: TGTGCCAGCACCCCGGACAGGGCCTATTCACCCCTCCACTTT. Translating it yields CASTPDRAYSPLHF.

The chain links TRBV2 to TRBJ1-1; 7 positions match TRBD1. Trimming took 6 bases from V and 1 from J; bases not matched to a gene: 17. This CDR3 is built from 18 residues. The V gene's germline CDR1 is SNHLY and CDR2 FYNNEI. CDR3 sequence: CASSLNTQGSMGNTEAFF. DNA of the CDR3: TGTGCCAGCAGCCTAAACACACAGGGGTCTATGGGGAACACTGAAGCTTTCTTT.

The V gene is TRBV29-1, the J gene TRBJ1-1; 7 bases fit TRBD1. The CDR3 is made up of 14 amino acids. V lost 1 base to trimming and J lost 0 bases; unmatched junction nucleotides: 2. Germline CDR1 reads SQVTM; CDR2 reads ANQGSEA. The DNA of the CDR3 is TGCAGCGTTGAAGGGGGGACAGTGAACACTGAAGCTTTCTTT. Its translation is CSVEGGTVNTEAFF.

As DNA, the CDR3 is TGTGCCAGCACTCCCGGGACAGGGTTTTATAGCAATCAGCCCCAGCATTTT. Translation gives CASTPGTGFYSNQPQHF. The chain is built from TRBV19 and TRBJ1-5; 9 bases agree with TRBD1. Germline CDR1 reads LNHDA; CDR2 reads SQIVND (reference sequence). The CDR3 is 17 residues long. V lost 9 bases to trimming and J lost 0 bases; unmatched junction nucleotides: 12.

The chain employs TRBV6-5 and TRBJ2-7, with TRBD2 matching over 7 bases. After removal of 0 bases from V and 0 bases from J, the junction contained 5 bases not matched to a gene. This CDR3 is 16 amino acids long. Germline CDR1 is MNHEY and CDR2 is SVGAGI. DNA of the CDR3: TGTGCCAGCAGTTACTCGGCTAGCGGAAGCTCCTACGAGCAGTACTTC. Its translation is CASSYSASGSSYEQYF.

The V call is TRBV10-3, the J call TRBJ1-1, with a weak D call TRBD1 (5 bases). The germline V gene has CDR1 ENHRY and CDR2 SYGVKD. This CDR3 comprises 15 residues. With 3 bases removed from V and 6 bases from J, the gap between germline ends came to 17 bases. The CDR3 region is CAISDPKGGGPEAFF. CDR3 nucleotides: TGTGCCATCAGTGACCCCAAGGGCGGGGGACCTGAAGCTTTCTTT.

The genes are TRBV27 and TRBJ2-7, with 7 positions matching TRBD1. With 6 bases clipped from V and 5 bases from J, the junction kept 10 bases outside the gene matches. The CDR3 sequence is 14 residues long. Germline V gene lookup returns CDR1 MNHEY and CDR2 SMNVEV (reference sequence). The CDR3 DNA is TGTGCCAGCAGCTTTAAGGGGGCGAGGCACGAGCAGTACTTC. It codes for CASSFKGARHEQYF.

This chain's CDR3 is CASREGTALYEQYF. The CDR3 DNA follows: TGTGCCAGCCGGGAGGGGACGGCCCTCTACGAGCAGTACTTC. This chain joins TRBV11-2 and TRBJ2-7; 8 bases map to TRBD2. CDR1 is SGHAT, CDR2 FQNNGV, per germline. After removal of 8 bases from V and 3 bases from J, the junction contained 9 bases not matched to a gene. This CDR3 region has 14 residues.

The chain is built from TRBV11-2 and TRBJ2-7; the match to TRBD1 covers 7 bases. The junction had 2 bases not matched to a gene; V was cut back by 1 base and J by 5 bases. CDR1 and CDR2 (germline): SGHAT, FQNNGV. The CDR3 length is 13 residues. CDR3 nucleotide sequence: TGTGCCAGCAGCTTAGTCCAGGGGGACGAGCAGTACTTC. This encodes CASSLVQGDEQYF.

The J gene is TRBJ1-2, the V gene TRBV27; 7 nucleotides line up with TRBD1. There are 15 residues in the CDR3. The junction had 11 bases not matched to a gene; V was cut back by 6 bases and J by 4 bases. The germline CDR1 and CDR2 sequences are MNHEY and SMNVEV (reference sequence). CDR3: CASSPRTGLSYGYTF. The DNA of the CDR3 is TGTGCCAGCAGCCCTCGGACAGGACTAAGCTATGGCTACACCTTC.

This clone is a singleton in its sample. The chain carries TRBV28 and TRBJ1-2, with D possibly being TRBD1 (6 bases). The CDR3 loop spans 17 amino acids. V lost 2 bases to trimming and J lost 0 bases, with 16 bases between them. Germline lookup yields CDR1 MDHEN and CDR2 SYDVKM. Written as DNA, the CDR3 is TGTGCCAGCAGTTTACCTACTACAGGGTGGGCTAACTATGGCTACACCTTC. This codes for CASSLPTTGWANYGYTF.

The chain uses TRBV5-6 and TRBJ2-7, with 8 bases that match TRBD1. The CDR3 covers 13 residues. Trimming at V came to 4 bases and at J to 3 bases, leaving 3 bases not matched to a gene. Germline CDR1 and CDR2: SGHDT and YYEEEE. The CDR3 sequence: CASSPTGGYEQYF. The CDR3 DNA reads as TGTGCCAGCAGCCCTACAGGGGGCTACGAGCAGTACTTC.

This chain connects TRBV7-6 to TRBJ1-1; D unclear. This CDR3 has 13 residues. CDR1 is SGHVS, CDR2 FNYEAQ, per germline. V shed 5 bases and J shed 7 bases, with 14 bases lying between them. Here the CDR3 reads CASSPAPGNEAFF. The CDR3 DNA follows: TGTGCCAGCAGCCCGGCCCCAGGTAATGAAGCTTTCTTT.